Below are 2 T cell receptor beta chains sequenced from a single sample in a study of tissue T cells after allogeneic stem cell transplantation. Documented time point: mouse harvest day 14 after allogeneic transplant. Each mouse received 10^7 T-cell-depleted marrow cells plus 10^6 splenic CD5+ T cells by tail vein. Here immunoSEQ multiplex PCR was the method, and the copy in TCRdb shows in-frame clones only, minus some. The data hold more than 3,000 clones, with roughly 44% observed a single time. The sequenced sample consisted of gut tissue. The receptor set was obtained from a female BALB/c mouse given C57BL/6 T cells with graft-versus-host disease after an allogeneic hematopoietic cell transplant.

Concerning this clone itself: The genes are named according to mouse. The CDR3 goes on 1 residue after the read ends, and that part is filled in from the germline J gene. The rearrangement joins TRBV26 to TRBJ2-7, with D possibly matching TRBD1 (6 bases). The CDR3 sequence is 14 residues long. The ends were cut back, 1 base at V and 2 bases at J, with 9 bases in the middle. CDR1 is KGHPV and CDR2 is FQNQEV in the germline V gene (reference sequence). The sequenced part of the CDR3 DNA is TGTGCCAGCAGTCTGTTGCAGGGGCCCTATGAACAGTAC. It yields the protein CASSLLQGPYEQY. The entire CDR3 protein reads CASSLLQGPYEQYF.

This clone turned up a few times. Gene names are the mouse ones. The DNA ends 1 residue before the CDR3 does, and the rest of the CDR3 is filled in from the germline J gene. V and J are TRBV13-2 and TRBJ2-7; D call uncertain. Germline lookup yields CDR1 NNHNN and CDR2 SYGAGS (reference sequence). Trimming left V 1 base short and J 4 bases short, with 6 bases between. The CDR3 spans 12 residues. This CDR3 is CASGDSQYEQYF. CDR3 bases read: TGTGCCAGCGGTGATTCACAATATGAACAGTAC.